The next 8 T cell receptor beta chains were all read from a single sample in a study of cytomegalovirus exposure and HLA in healthy donors. Use of 60 Vbeta and 13 Jbeta primers characterized the PCR. The assay was immunoSEQ multiplex PCR, and TCRdb's table has in-frame clones only and misses some. The profile covers about 160,000 clones, with over 75% appearing a single time and 0.85% to 1% taken by the ten largest. The sequencing sample was made of PBMCs. The receptors here all came from a woman aged 50 to 65 in good health and CMV-seropositive.

This clone came up once. The chain combines TRBV6-1 with TRBJ1-2, with D hard to call. Trimming left V 2 bases short and J 0 bases short, with 13 bases between. The CDR3 contains 16 residues. Germline values: CDR1 MNHNS, CDR2 SASEGT. In DNA, the CDR3 is TGTGCCAGCAGTGAAATAAAAAAATCTCCTAACTATGGCTACACCTTC. Amino acids: CASSEIKKSPNYGYTF.

The chain joins TRBV7-8 to TRBJ2-3; tentatively, D is TRBD2 (5 bases). Trimming took 3 bases from V and 3 from J, leaving 13 bases between them. CDR1 and CDR2 (germline): SGHVS, FQNEAQ. The CDR3 is 15 residues long. The CDR3 protein is CASSFHQLGTDTQYF. The DNA of the CDR3 is TGTGCCAGCAGCTTCCACCAACTAGGAACAGATACGCAGTATTTT.

As concerns this clone: Different DNA sequences within this sample yield the same CDR3. The chain couples TRBV25-1 to TRBJ1-2; D is ambiguous. The CDR3 length is 12 residues. CDR1 and CDR2 (germline): MGHDK, SYGVNS. The ends were cut back, 1 base at V and 3 bases at J, with 3 bases in the middle. The CDR3 sequence is CASSESYYGYTF. CDR3 in DNA: TGTGCCAGCAGTGAATCCTACTATGGCTACACCTTC.

The table lists this clone with a count of one. The CDR3 DNA follows: TGTGCCAGCTTATATACCTCGGGGAGGGGCGGGGAGCTGTTTTTT. This codes for CASLYTSGRGGELFF. The chain couples TRBV28 to TRBJ2-2, with 7 bases aligning to TRBD2. V lost 8 bases to trimming and J lost 7 bases; unmatched junction nucleotides: 13. This CDR3 is 15 amino acids long. Germline V gene lookup returns CDR1 MDHEN and CDR2 SYDVKM.

Regarding this clone: An end of the junction differs from the germline gene, which may be a read error. The chain links TRBV15 to TRBJ2-2; D may be TRBD2 (5 bases). Germline V gene lookup returns CDR1 LNHNV and CDR2 YYDKDF (reference sequence). The CDR3 consists of 17 residues. The CDR3: CATSRVAGVTNTGKLFF. Written as DNA, the CDR3 is TGTGCCACCAGCAGAGTGGCAGGTGTCACGAACACCGGGAAGCTGTTTTTT. The variable domain in full, completed from reference TRBV15 and TRBJ2-2, reads DAMVIQNPRYQVTQFGKPVTLSCSQTLNHNVMYWYQQKSSQAPKLLFHYYDKDFNNEADTPDNFQSRRPNTSFCFLDIRSPGLGDTAMYLCATSRVAGVTNTGKLFFGEGSRLTVL.

The V and J genes are TRBV4-1 and TRBJ1-1, with D possibly being TRBD1 (6 bases). Trimming pared 1 base from V and 2 bases from J, leaving 17 bases between. CDR1 and CDR2 (germline): MGHRA, YSYEKL. The CDR3 has 17 amino acids. CDR3 protein: CASSQAIRQDINTEAFF. As DNA, the CDR3 is TGCGCCAGCAGCCAAGCCATCCGACAGGACATAAACACTGAAGCTTTCTTT.

The rearrangement links TRBV21-1 to TRBJ2-7; TRBD1, the D gene given by the table, was not confirmed from the DNA. TRBV21-1 is shown as a pseudogene. The CDR3 has 14 residues. The CDR3 DNA is TGTGCCAGCAACCCAGGGGGACCCTCCTACGAGCAGTACTTC. This sequence encodes CASNPGGPSYEQYF.

The genes are TRBV7-2 and TRBJ2-3; TRBD2 is a possible D gene (6 bases). This CDR3 has 14 amino acids. Trimming removed 5 bases at V and 6 bases at J, with 15 bases between. CDR1 SGHTA and CDR2 FQGNSA come from the germline V gene. For the CDR3, the DNA is TGTGCCAGCAGCCCCGGCGGGGACGTTGATACGCAGTATTTT. Translating it yields CASSPGGDVDTQYF.